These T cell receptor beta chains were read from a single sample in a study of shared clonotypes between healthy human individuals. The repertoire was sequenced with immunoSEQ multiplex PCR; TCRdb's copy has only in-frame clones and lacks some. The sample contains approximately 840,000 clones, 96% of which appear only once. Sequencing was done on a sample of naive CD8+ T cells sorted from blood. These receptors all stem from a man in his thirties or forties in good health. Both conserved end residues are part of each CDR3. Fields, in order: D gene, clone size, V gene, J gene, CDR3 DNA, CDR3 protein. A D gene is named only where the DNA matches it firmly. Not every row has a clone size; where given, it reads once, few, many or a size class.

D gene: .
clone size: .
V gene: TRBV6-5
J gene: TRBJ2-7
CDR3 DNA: TGTGCCAGCAGTTACTCGATCTCAGGCTCCTACGAGCAGTACTTC
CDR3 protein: CASSYSISGSYEQYF

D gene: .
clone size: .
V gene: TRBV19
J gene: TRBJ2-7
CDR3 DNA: TGTGCCAGTAGTACCCATACGGAGGGCTACGAGCAGTACTTC
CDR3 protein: CASSTHTEGYEQYF

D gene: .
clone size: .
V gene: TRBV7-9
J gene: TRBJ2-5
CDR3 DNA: TGTGCCAGCAGCTCGGGAGTACCCCAAGAGACCCAGTACTTC
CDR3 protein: CASSSGVPQETQYF

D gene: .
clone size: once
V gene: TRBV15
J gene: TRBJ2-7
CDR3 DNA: TGTGCCACCAGTGAAGCAGGACTCCGGGAACATTACGAGCAGTACTTC
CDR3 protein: CATSEAGLREHYEQYF

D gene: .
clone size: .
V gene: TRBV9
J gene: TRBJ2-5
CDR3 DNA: TGTGCCAGCAGCGTAGGGGGGGCAGAGACCCAGTACTTC
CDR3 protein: CASSVGGAETQYF

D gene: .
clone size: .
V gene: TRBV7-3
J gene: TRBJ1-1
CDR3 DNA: TGTGCCAGCAGCTTACAAGGGGGGGCTGAAGCTTTCTTT
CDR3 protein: CASSLQGGAEAFF

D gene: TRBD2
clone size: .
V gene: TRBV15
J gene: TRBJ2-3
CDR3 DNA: TGTGCCACCAGCAAATCTTTGAGCGGGAAAAGCACAGATACGCAGTATTTT
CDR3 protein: CATSKSLSGKSTDTQYF

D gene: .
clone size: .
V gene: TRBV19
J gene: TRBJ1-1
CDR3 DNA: TGTGCCAGTAGTATACCCCCGGAGAGGGGGAACACTGAAGCTTTCTTT
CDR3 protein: CASSIPPERGNTEAFF

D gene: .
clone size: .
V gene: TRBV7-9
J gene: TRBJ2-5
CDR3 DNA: TGTGCCAGCAGCTTAGGGACGCAGGGGCCCATCGGGGGCCAGTACTTC
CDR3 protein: CASSLGTQGPIGGQYF

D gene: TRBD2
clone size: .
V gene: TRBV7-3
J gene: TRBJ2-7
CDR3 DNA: TGTGCCAGCAGCCTACTTAGCGGGCCAACCTACGAGCAGTACTTC
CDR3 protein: CASSLLSGPTYEQYF

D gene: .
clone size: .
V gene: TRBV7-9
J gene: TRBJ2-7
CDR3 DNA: TGTGCCAGCAGCTCACCAGGGGGGGGCGCTGGGGTCTACGAGCAGTACTTC
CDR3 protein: CASSSPGGGAGVYEQYF

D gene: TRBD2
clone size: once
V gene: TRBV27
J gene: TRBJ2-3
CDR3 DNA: TGTGCCAGCAGTTACGGGGGGGGAGGACTCACAGATACGCAGTATTTT
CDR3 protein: CASSYGGGGLTDTQYF

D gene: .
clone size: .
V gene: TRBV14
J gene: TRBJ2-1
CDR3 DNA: TGTGCCAGCAGCCAAGGGGCGGAGGTTGGGCAGTTCTTC
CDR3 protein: CASSQGAEVGQFF

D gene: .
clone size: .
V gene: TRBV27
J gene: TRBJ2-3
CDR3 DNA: TGTGCCAGCAGTTTGGTCGGGGGAGATACGCAGTATTTT
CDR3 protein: CASSLVGGDTQYF

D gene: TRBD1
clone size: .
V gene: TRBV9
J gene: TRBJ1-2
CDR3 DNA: TGTGCCAGCAGCGTGAGGAGGGACAGGGGGGCGTTTAACTATGGCTACACCTTC
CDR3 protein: CASSVRRDRGAFNYGYTF